Listed below are T cell receptor beta chains from one sample, sequenced in a study of CD8 T cells in Susac syndrome. Each CDR3 protein gets one entry after TCRdb re-called the immunoSEQ multiplex PCR reads with MiXCR. The data contain around 150,000 distinct CDR3 sequences, around 95% of them singletons. Sequenced: CD8+ T cells from PBMCs. Every receptor here comes from a human donor with Susac syndrome. CDR3s include the opening cysteine and the closing phenylalanine or tryptophan. D genes are given only for firm matches. Size values are once, few and many counts, or a class for expanded clones, and some rows have none.

D gene,clone size,CDR3 length,J gene,V gene,CDR3 DNA,CDR3 protein
TRBD2,.,15,TRBJ2-7,TRBV6-6,TGTGCCAGCATGGGGTTTAGCGGGAGCATCTACGAGCAGTACTTC,CASMGFSGSIYEQYF
.,.,13,TRBJ2-1,TRBV15,TGTGCCACTACAGTAGCTCCTGGGGACGAGCAGTTCTTC,CATTVAPGDEQFF
TRBD2,.,16,TRBJ2-5,TRBV4-1,TGCGCCAGCAGCCATTTTGCAGGGAGGGAGCAAGAGACCCAGTACTTC,CASSHFAGREQETQYF
TRBD1,.,15,TRBJ1-2,TRBV5-1,TGCGCCAGCAGCGAGACGACAGGGGCCTACTATGGCTACACCTTC,CASSETTGAYYGYTF
TRBD2,.,16,TRBJ2-7,TRBV7-9,TGTGCCAGCAGCTTTTCCACGGGACTAGCGATGTACGAGCAGTACTTC,CASSFSTGLAMYEQYF
.,.,14,TRBJ2-7,TRBV27,TGTGCCAGCAGTCCGCGAGTATTCTCCTACGAGCAGTACTTC,CASSPRVFSYEQYF
TRBD2,few,13,TRBJ2-7,TRBV5-1,TGCGCCAGCAGCTTGGGGACTAGCGGTGAGCAGTACTTC,CASSLGTSGEQYF
.,.,13,TRBJ1-5,TRBV27,TGTGCCAGCAGCCTTGGTTCTGTCACGCCCCAGCATTTT,CASSLGSVTPQHF
TRBD1,.,16,TRBJ2-5,TRBV12-3/TRBV12-4,TGTGCCAGCAGTTCCCTCTTGGGACAGGGGGCGGAGACCCAGTACTTC,CASSSLLGQGAETQYF
TRBD2,once,18,TRBJ2-1,TRBV29-1,TGCAGCGTTGAAGATCTAACGGGGAGGGCCGTTCCAGACAATGAGCAGTTCTTC,CSVEDLTGRAVPDNEQFF
.,.,11,TRBJ2-1,TRBV24-1,TGTGCCACCTCGCCACAGGATGAGCAGTTCTTC,CATSPQDEQFF
.,.,13,TRBJ1-5,TRBV4-1,TGCGCCAGCAGCCAAGTAGGGGAGGGAAACCAGCATTTT,CASSQVGEGNQHF
.,.,15,TRBJ1-1,TRBV5-4,TGTGCCAGCAGCTTGGGGGAGGAGGGGGGCACTGAAGCTTTCTTT,CASSLGEEGGTEAFF
.,.,15,TRBJ1-2,TRBV21-1,TGTGCCAGCAGCAAAGGGAGGGTTTCTAACTATGGCTACACCTTC,CASSKGRVSNYGYTF
.,.,12,TRBJ1-2,TRBV9,TGTGCCAGCAGTTTTGGACAGACGGGCTACACCTTC,CASSFGQTGYTF
TRBD2,.,15,TRBJ2-1,TRBV9,TGTGCCAGCAGCGTAGACCTAGCGGGGATCAATAAGCAGTTCTTC,CASSVDLAGINKQFF
.,.,10,TRBJ2-3,TRBV6-9,TGTGCCAGCACCTCAGATACGCAGTATTTT,CASTSDTQYF
TRBD1,few,13,TRBJ2-7,TRBV6-1,TGTGCCAGCAGACCGGGACAGGGGAACGAGCAGTACTTC,CASRPGQGNEQYF
.,.,14,TRBJ1-1,TRBV30,TGTGCCTGGAGCTGGGGGGATTTAAGGACTGAAGCTTTCTTT,CAWSWGDLRTEAFF
TRBD2,few,16,TRBJ2-3,TRBV5-4,TGTGCCAGCAGCGGTGGGACTAGCGGGAGCACAGATACGCAGTATTTT,CASSGGTSGSTDTQYF
TRBD1,.,12,TRBJ1-1,TRBV5-6,TGTGCCAGCAGCCGACAGGGTGTTGAAGCTTTCTTT,CASSRQGVEAFF
.,.,14,TRBJ1-5,TRBV9,TGTGCCAGCAGCGTAGCAGGGGAGGGACAGCCCCAGCATTTT,CASSVAGEGQPQHF
TRBD2,.,16,TRBJ2-7,TRBV27,TGTGCCAGCTCGACTAGCGGGGGTTTCCAAGCCTACGAGCAGTACTTC,CASSTSGGFQAYEQYF
.,.,14,TRBJ1-2,TRBV28,TGTGCCAGCAGTTCACCCTCCCGGGGGCGAGGCTACACCTTC,CASSSPSRGRGYTF
.,.,15,TRBJ2-7,TRBV7-9,TGTGCCAGCAAAGGCCCAATACCAACCCTCTACGAGCAGTACTTC,CASKGPIPTLYEQYF
.,.,13,TRBJ1-1,TRBV18,TGTGCCAGCTCACCACCTCAGGGCACTGAAGCTTTCTTT,CASSPPQGTEAFF
TRBD1,.,14,TRBJ2-7,TRBV5-6,TGTGCCAGCAGCTTACAGGGGGCTTGGTACGAGCAGTACTTC,CASSLQGAWYEQYF
.,.,13,TRBJ2-5,TRBV4-1,TGCGCCAGCAGCCAAGATCTTTCGGGGACCCAGTACTTC,CASSQDLSGTQYF